This TCR beta chain came from a study of CD8 T cells in ankylosing spondylitis (dated by TCRdb to between 2016 and 2019). Looking at the study overall: To find TCR variants linked to disease, the study profiled T cell receptor beta repertoires in ankylosing spondylitis patients and healthy donors. The full study cohort comprised around 23 ankylosing spondylitis patients and 85 to 120 healthy donors. Samples of peripheral blood were taken, and for ankylosing spondylitis patients, synovial fluid was collected as well. What the authors observed across the whole study: Significant enrichment of the disease-linked clones was reported in matched synovial fluid samples from ankylosing spondylitis patients. A CD8+ phenotype was shown by the disease-linked clones, which were found at relatively low frequencies in peripheral blood. Some motif variants were previously reported in synovial fluid and blood of reactive arthritis patients, suggesting common disease-initiation mechanisms. A TCR beta motif made up of eight highly homologous amino acid variants appeared to be characteristic of blood from ankylosing spondylitis patients.

Instrument used: Illumina HiSeq 2500. Quantitative 5'-RACE with molecular barcodes was the method used to prepare the TCR beta libraries. Per the source publication's procedure: Disease-linked TCR variants were identified with a new computational method built on a probabilistic model of VDJ rearrangement. The public reads were quality trimmed at Q25 with fastp and then assembled into clones with MiXCR by TCRdb, keeping productive beta chains. Identical CDR3 protein sequences are pooled into one entry, listed with their most common genes and DNA. TCRdb assigned the V and J calls; the authors' analysis was not used. The sample records fewer than 200,000 distinct CDR3 sequences, around 18% of which are singletons. The leading ten clones occupy approximately 8% of the sample. V loses 0 bases of germline sequence and J loses 5 bases, and the interval between the two ends is 11 bases. CDR1 SGHRS and CDR2 YFSETQ were looked up in the germline V gene. Inclusive of the bounding cysteine and phenylalanine, the CDR3 is 14 residues long. Just CDR3 DNA is preserved here, 42 bases in frame from base 1.

This clonotype has a handful of counts. It lacks a known antigen. No quality values exist for individual bases; no much larger clone is one base distant. The receptor's source is a male donor with ankylosing spondylitis or in good health (not recorded which). The rearrangement joined TRBV5-1 to TRBJ2-5; the D gene assignment is ambiguous. The sequenced material came from blood, either unsorted or a sorted T cell fraction (not recorded which). The nucleotides are TGCGCCAGCAGCTTGGTTGCGAACGAGGAGACCCAGTACTTC. Translation gives CASSLVANEETQYF.